These T cell receptor beta chains were read from a single sample in a study of blood T cell repertoires in COVID-19. Repertoires were generated with immunoSEQ multiplex PCR, while TCRdb's copy carries only in-frame clones and drops some. Among roughly 130,000 clones listed, around 87% were seen once. The sequencing sample was made of peripheral blood. Receptors originate from a woman aged 55 to 70 with acute or convalescent COVID-19. Each CDR3 is given with its conserved first and last residue. The D gene is left open where the match is weak. Part of the rows lack a size; the others show once, few, many or a class for expanded clones.

15	TRBV5-1	.	TRBJ2-5	once	CASSLSQPEVETQYF	TGCGCCAGCAGCTTGTCACAGCCGGAGGTAGAGACCCAGTACTTC
12	TRBV29-1	.	TRBJ1-1	.	CSAKDLLGEAFF	TGCAGCGCCAAGGACTTATTGGGTGAAGCTTTCTTT
14	TRBV5-1	.	TRBJ1-1	.	CASSDSGLGTEAFF	TGCGCCAGCAGCGACTCAGGGTTAGGCACTGAAGCTTTCTTT
14	TRBV5-6	.	TRBJ1-1	.	CASSLAGLGTEAFF	TGTGCCAGCAGCCTGGCAGGGTTGGGGACTGAAGCTTTCTTT
14	TRBV2	.	TRBJ2-1	.	CASSERGPYNEQFF	TGTGCCAGCAGTGAGCGGGGCCCCTACAATGAGCAGTTCTTC
14	TRBV19	TRBD2	TRBJ2-1	.	CASRREGQGNEQFF	TGTGCCAGTAGGCGGGAGGGCCAGGGGAATGAGCAGTTCTTC
16	TRBV6-5	.	TRBJ1-1	few	CASSYSIGTMNTEAFF	TGTGCCAGCAGTTACTCGATTGGGACAATGAACACTGAAGCTTTCTTT
11	TRBV20-1	.	TRBJ2-7	.	CSAPQSGEQYF	TGCAGTGCTCCCCAGAGCGGCGAGCAGTACTTC
13	TRBV14	.	TRBJ2-5	.	CASSQVATGTQYF	TGTGCCAGCAGCCAAGTGGCGACGGGGACCCAGTACTTC
15	TRBV6-5	TRBD1	TRBJ1-5	.	CASRVGQGGNQPQHF	TGTGCCAGCCGGGTGGGACAGGGAGGGAATCAGCCCCAGCATTTT
12	TRBV7-8	.	TRBJ1-1	few	CASGALNTEAFF	TGTGCCAGCGGGGCGTTGAACACTGAAGCTTTCTTT
18	TRBV7-9	TRBD1	TRBJ2-7	few	CASSLPSTGGRSNYEQYF	TGTGCCAGCAGCTTACCCTCGACAGGGGGCCGATCTAACTACGAGCAGTACTTC
15	TRBV2	TRBD2	TRBJ2-3	.	CASSFLAGGTDTQYF	TGTGCCAGCAGTTTTCTAGCGGGAGGCACAGATACGCAGTATTTT
13	TRBV27	.	TRBJ1-1	.	CASSHRSNTEAFF	TGTGCCAGCAGTCACAGGTCAAACACTGAAGCTTTCTTT
16	TRBV5-5	.	TRBJ1-3	few	CASSEPGWDSGNTIYF	TGTGCCAGCAGCGAGCCGGGGTGGGACTCTGGAAACACCATATATTTT
13	TRBV12-3/TRBV12-4	.	TRBJ1-2	.	CASSHGANYGYTF	TGTGCCAGCAGCCACGGAGCTAACTATGGCTACACCTTC
12	TRBV7-8	.	TRBJ1-2	.	CASSPQGHGYTF	TGTGCCAGCAGCCCACAGGGTCATGGCTACACCTTC
16	TRBV2	TRBD1	TRBJ1-2	.	CASRETGGYTNYGYTF	TGTGCCAGCAGGGAAACAGGGGGCTACACTAACTATGGCTACACCTTC
16	TRBV11-3	TRBD2	TRBJ2-2	.	CASSLGAGRNTGELFF	TGTGCCAGCAGCTTAGGAGCGGGAAGGAACACCGGGGAGCTGTTTTTT
15	TRBV9	TRBD2	TRBJ2-1	.	CASSVLSGFYNEQFF	TGTGCCAGCAGCGTTCTTAGCGGGTTCTACAATGAGCAGTTCTTC
13	TRBV11-2	.	TRBJ2-5	.	CASSLGATETQYF	TGTGCCAGCAGCTTAGGGGCGACAGAGACCCAGTACTTC
15	TRBV6-5	.	TRBJ2-7	.	CASRGRGLVSYEQYF	TGTGCCAGCAGGGGTAGAGGACTTGTCTCCTACGAGCAGTACTTC
13	TRBV2	.	TRBJ2-1	.	CASSAGTYNEQFF	TGTGCCAGCAGTGCGGGGACTTACAATGAGCAGTTCTTC
17	TRBV3-1/TRBV3-2	TRBD1	TRBJ1-2	.	CASSPYAPGGAGYGYTF	TGTGCCAGCAGCCCCTACGCGCCAGGGGGCGCTGGCTATGGCTACACCTTC
15	TRBV19	TRBD1	TRBJ1-6	.	CASSTGQGLNSPLHF	TGTGCCAGTAGTACGGGACAGGGCCTTAATTCACCCCTCCACTTT
15	TRBV9	.	TRBJ1-2	once	CASSPSRAGLGGYTF	TGTGCCAGCAGCCCTAGTAGGGCAGGGCTAGGCGGCTACACCTTC
13	TRBV30	.	TRBJ2-7	.	CAWTTLGGYEQYF	TGTGCCTGGACCACCCTGGGAGGCTACGAGCAGTACTTC
17	TRBV4-1	.	TRBJ1-4	few	CASSQVQAEALHPKLFF	TGCGCCAGCAGCCAAGTTCAAGCCGAGGCCCTACACCCCAAACTGTTTTTT
15	TRBV28	.	TRBJ1-1	few	CASSLSRRRSTEAFF	TGTGCCAGCAGTTTATCGAGGAGGCGGTCCACTGAAGCTTTCTTT
14	TRBV28	.	TRBJ1-4	.	CAIPGGGANEKLFF	TGTGCCATCCCCGGAGGAGGCGCAAATGAAAAACTGTTTTTT
13	TRBV14	TRBD1	TRBJ1-1	.	CASRQGGRYTAFF	TGTGCCAGCAGGCAAGGGGGCAGGTATACAGCTTTCTTT
13	TRBV2	.	TRBJ2-1	.	CASSEAFDREQFF	TGTGCCAGCAGTGAAGCGTTTGACAGGGAGCAGTTCTTC
14	TRBV29-1	TRBD1	TRBJ1-5	.	CSVAWGTGHQPQHF	TGCAGCGTTGCGTGGGGGACAGGTCATCAGCCCCAGCATTTT